Following are 11 T cell receptor beta chains from one sample sequenced in a study of T cell clonality in common variable immunodeficiency. The data were produced by immunoSEQ multiplex PCR, yet TCRdb's version contains in-frame clones alone and is incomplete. Singletons are absent from the sample, which has 57,000 or so clones. Sequenced sample: peripheral blood mononuclear cells. These TCRs come from a person aged 18-69 years in good health.

This clone has ten or more counts. With the read ending 3 residues before the CDR3 end, the germline J gene is used to fill in that end. This chain links TRBV30 with TRBJ1-1; 9 bases match TRBD1. Trimming at V came to 0 bases and at J to 0 bases, leaving 8 bases not matched to a gene. Germline-derived CDR1 and CDR2 are GTSNPN and SVGIG (reference sequence). This CDR3 is 17 amino acids long. The CDR3 spells CAWSVYGTGQMNTEAFF. The part of the CDR3 DNA that was read is TGTGCCTGGAGTGTATATGGGACAGGGCAAATGAACACTGAA.

At least ten counts were recorded for this clone. The observed sequence ends 3 residues before the CDR3 terminus, with the missing tail filled in from the germline J gene. This chain connects TRBV20-1 to TRBJ2-7; 16 positions agree with TRBD2. Trimming removed 3 bases from V and 4 bases from J; junction bases left unmatched: 6. The CDR3 has 16 amino acids. CDR1 DFQATT and CDR2 SNEGSKA come from the germline V gene (reference sequence). The CDR3 sequence is CSASGTSGRAGYEQYF. The covered CDR3 bases are TGCAGTGCTAGCGGGACTAGCGGGAGGGCAGGATACGAG.

This clone was seen ten or more times. This chain's CDR3 is CAWGPDNEQFF. The covered CDR3 bases are TGTGCCTGGGGGCCAGACAATGAG. The rearrangement uses TRBV30 and TRBJ2-1; no clear D gene. The observed sequence ends 3 residues before the CDR3 terminus, with the missing tail filled in from the germline J gene. This CDR3 has 11 amino acids. Looked up from germline, CDR1 is GTSNPN and CDR2 is SVGIG (reference sequence). Trimming took off 5 bases at V and 5 bases at J, with 7 bases between the two ends.

This clone was seen at least ten times. The CDR3 is cut off 3 residues early in the read; its end comes from the germline J gene. The chain uses TRBV5-1 and TRBJ2-2; unclear D gene. CDR1 is SGHRS and CDR2 is YFSETQ in the germline V gene. V was clipped by 0 bases and J by 6 bases, with 15 bases between them. The CDR3 length is 16 residues. CDR3: CASSLGLLFNPGELFF. The sequenced CDR3 bases are TGCGCCAGCAGCTTGGGACTCCTCTTTAACCCCGGGGAG.

This clone was seen many times. The CDR3 end lies 3 residues beyond the end of the read and is filled in from the germline J gene. This chain joins TRBV7-9 and TRBJ1-2; 8 nucleotides agree with TRBD1. The CDR3 is 14 amino acids. CDR1 SEHNR and CDR2 FQNEAQ come from the germline V gene (reference sequence). The sequenced CDR3 bases are TGTGCCAGCAGCTTAGCGGGACAGGCGGGAGGC. It codes for CASSLAGQAGG. The whole CDR3 is CASSLAGQAGGYTF.

Ten or more counts support this clone. The read comes to an end 3 residues before the CDR3 does, leaving the germline J gene to fill in the end. The rearrangement joins TRBV28 to TRBJ1-1, with D possibly TRBD1 on 5 matching bases. V lost 9 bases, J lost 7 bases, and 15 bases lay in between. Looked up from germline, CDR1 is MDHEN and CDR2 is SYDVKM. This CDR3 contains 12 residues. The covered CDR3 bases are TGTGCCAGTAGAGTTCAGGGCTTTGAA. Translating it yields CASRVQGFE. The full CDR3 protein reads CASRVQGFEAFF.

This clone showed up many times. The sequenced fragment ends 3 residues before the CDR3 boundary, so the rest is inferred from the germline J gene. The V and J genes are TRBV2 and TRBJ2-7; D possibly corresponds to TRBD2 (5 bases). CDR1 and CDR2 from the germline V gene are SNHLY and FYNNEI. The CDR3 has 14 residues. Trimming took 1 base from V and 3 from J, leaving 10 bases between them. The CDR3 bases that were read are TGTGCCAGCAGTGAAGGACTAACTAGCTACGAG. Its translation: CASSEGLTSYE. The full CDR3 protein is CASSEGLTSYEQYF. Complete variable domain (other parts from reference TRBV2 and TRBJ2-7): EPEVTQTPSHQVTQMGQEVILRCVPISNHLYFYWYRQILGQKVEFLVSFYNNEISEKSEIFDDQFSVERPDGSNFTLKIRSTKLEDSAMYFCASSEGLTSYEQYFGPGTRLTVT.

Of note for this clone: A read error may account for a junction end that differs from germline. The sequence runs out 3 residues before the end of the CDR3; the remainder is reconstructed from the germline J gene. Other nucleotide sequences in the sample specify the same CDR3. The rearrangement links TRBV5-1 to TRBJ2-2, with TRBD2 matching over 9 bases. The CDR3 spans 17 residues. The germline V gene has CDR1 SGHRS and CDR2 YFSETQ. CDR3 DNA, as far as it was read: TGTGCCAGCAGCCCACACCTAGCGGGGACGTCGACCGGGGAG. Amino acids: CASSPHLAGTSTGE. The whole CDR3 region reads CASSPHLAGTSTGELFF.

This clone was seen ten or more times. With the read ending 3 residues before the CDR3 end, the germline J gene is used to fill in that end. The chain recombines TRBV20-1 with TRBJ2-2, with 7 bases that match TRBD1. Germline CDR1 is DFQATT and CDR2 is SNEGSKA (reference sequence). The CDR3 covers 12 residues. The trim removed 6 bases at V and 6 bases at J, leaving 4 bases unmatched. CDR3 bases read: TGCAGTGCAAGACAGGGCGCCGGGGAG. It yields the protein CSARQGAGE. From start to end, the CDR3 is CSARQGAGELFF.

This clone was observed many times. The CDR3 is CASSRVWVLGGEQYF. The sequenced part of the CDR3 DNA is TGTGCCAGCAGTAGAGTATGGGTGCTAGGCGGCGAG. The J gene is TRBJ2-7, the V gene TRBV28; D remains unclear. The observed sequence ends 3 residues before the CDR3 terminus, with the missing tail filled in from the germline J gene. In germline, CDR1 is MDHEN, CDR2 SYDVKM. V was pared by 5 bases and J by 6 bases, with 20 bases between. The CDR3 extends over 15 amino acids.

At least ten counts were recorded for this clone. The observed sequence ends 3 residues before the CDR3 terminus, with the missing tail filled in from the germline J gene. The rearrangement links TRBV20-1 to TRBJ2-2; D may be TRBD1 (6 bases). Germline V CDR1 and CDR2: DFQATT, SNEGSKA (reference sequence). CDR3 length equals 14 residues. Trimming left V 3 bases short and J 3 bases short, with 11 bases between. The CDR3 sequence is CSASRTEHTGELFF. CDR3 DNA (partial): TGCAGTGCTAGCCGGACAGAGCACACCGGGGAG.